The 10 T cell receptor beta chains given below trace back to one sample, sequenced in a study of response to subunit inactivated influenza vaccine. TCRdb reprocessed the RT-PCR reads via MiXCR and lists one record per CDR3 protein. The sample has hundreds of thousands of distinct CDR3 sequences, about 11% seen once; the top ten hold more than 9.5%. These same data were also listed under a study on T cells expressing NK-cell markers. From that paper: 5'RACE template switching built TCR beta cDNA with unique molecular identifiers.

Sequences were derived from PBMCs from blood, sampled on the day of vaccination. These receptors all stem from a man aged 50 to 59 who received an inactivated influenza vaccine.

This clonotype was seen many times. The V call is TRBV11-2, the J call TRBJ1-2; TRBD1 is a possible D gene (6 bases). The CDR3 is made up of 15 amino acids. V was pared by 3 bases and J by 8 bases, with 19 bases between. The germline CDR1 and CDR2 sequences are SGHAT and FQNNGV. The CDR3 bases are TGTGCCAGCAGCTTCAACAGGGATGGTGTGTGGGGCTACACCTTC. Translation gives CASSFNRDGVWGYTF. The variable domain in full, completed from reference TRBV11-2 and TRBJ1-2, reads EAGVAQSPRYKIIEKRQSVAFWCNPISGHATLYWYQQILGQGPKLLIQFQNNGVVDDSQLPKDRFSAERLKGVDSTLKIQPAKLEDSAVYLCASSFNRDGVWGYTFGSGTRLTVV.

The table lists this clonotype with a few counts. Mismatch with germline at one junction end may stem from a read error. The rearrangement joins TRBV7-7 to TRBJ2-5, with D unresolved. The CDR3 has 15 amino acids. Per germline, CDR1 SSHAT and CDR2 FNYEAQ (reference sequence). CDR3 coding DNA: TGTGCTAGCAGCTTAGCCGCCTCTACGACGGAGACCCAGTACTTC. It encodes CASSLAASTTETQYF.

The chain carries TRBV4-3 and TRBJ2-1; 14 bases fit TRBD2. From germline, CDR1 is LGHNA and CDR2 YSLEER. The CDR3 is made up of 20 amino acids. V was clipped by 2 bases and J by 3 bases; unmatched bases: 12. CDR3 DNA sequence: TGCGCCAGCAGCCAACCCGGGACTAGCGGGGGTACTCGAAACTACAATGAGCAGTTCTTC. Its protein product is CASSQPGTSGGTRNYNEQFF.

The V gene is TRBV11-3, the J gene TRBJ2-1; TRBD1 or TRBD2 may be the D gene (5 bases each). The CDR3 contains 22 residues. V was pared by 1 base and J by 0 bases, with 28 bases between. Per germline, CDR1 SGHNT and CDR2 YENEEA. This chain's CDR3 is CASSLVNPSIRDRTSSYNEQFF. The CDR3 DNA follows: TGTGCCAGCAGCTTAGTAAATCCTTCCATTAGGGACCGAACTAGCTCCTACAATGAGCAGTTCTTC. The entire variable domain, with the rest obtained from reference TRBV11-3 and TRBJ2-1, is as follows: EAGVVQSPRYKIIEKKQPVAFWCNPISGHNTLYWYLQNLGQGPELLIRYENEEAVDDSQLPKDRFSAERLKGVDSTLKIQPAELGDSAVYLCASSLVNPSIRDRTSSYNEQFFGPGTRLTVL.

The chain couples TRBV6-2 or TRBV6-3 to TRBJ2-1; 10 bases fit TRBD2. This CDR3 is built from 15 residues. Unmatched junction bases numbered 8, after V lost 3 bases and J lost 9 bases. CDR1 and CDR2 from the germline V gene are MNHEY and SVGEGT. CDR3 sequence: CASSYGSGGLGEQFF. The CDR3, as DNA: TGTGCCAGCAGTTATGGTAGCGGGGGGCTTGGTGAGCAGTTCTTC.

The J gene is TRBJ2-4, the V gene TRBV6-2 or TRBV6-3, with unresolved D. Deletions cut 5 bases from V and 0 bases from J, with 11 bases between. The CDR3 contains 15 residues. Germline lookup yields CDR1 MNHEY and CDR2 SVGEGT. The CDR3 DNA reads as TGTGCCAGCAGTAGACCGGGTCTAGCCAAAAACATTCAGTACTTC. This gives the protein CASSRPGLAKNIQYF.

The rearrangement uses TRBV9 and TRBJ2-1, with a possible D match to TRBD1 (6 bases). CDR1 and CDR2 from the germline V gene are SGDLS and YYNGEE. This CDR3 spans 15 amino acids. V was clipped by 0 bases and J by 9 bases, with 16 bases between them. The CDR3 DNA reads TGTGCCAGCAGCGTAGGTTGGACAGCCGACAGTGAGCAGTTCTTC. Protein product: CASSVGWTADSEQFF.

This clonotype was observed a handful of times. The chain combines TRBV5-5 with TRBJ2-3; D gene uncertain. Trimming stripped 2 bases from V and 0 bases from J, with 7 bases between. The CDR3 covers 14 residues. Looked up from germline, CDR1 is SGHKS and CDR2 is YYEKEE (reference sequence). Here the CDR3 DNA reads TGTGCCAGCAGCTTTCGGCTTAGCACAGATACGCAGTATTTT. Translating gives CASSFRLSTDTQYF.

V usage is TRBV20-1 and J usage is TRBJ2-1; D remains unclear. The germline V and J ends were trimmed by 0 bases and 7 bases, with 16 bases remaining between them. Germline CDR1 reads DFQATT; CDR2 reads SNEGSKA (reference sequence). This CDR3 is built from 15 residues. CDR3 DNA: TGCAGTGCTAGAGACCTATTGACCCCGGAGAATGAGCAGTTCTTC. Protein: CSARDLLTPENEQFF.

The V gene is TRBV5-6, the J gene TRBJ2-4, with TRBD1 matching over 7 bases. Germline-derived CDR1 and CDR2 are SGHDT and YYEEEE. The CDR3 is made up of 15 amino acids. V shed 6 bases and J 7 bases; nucleotides not matched to a gene: 13. CDR3 protein: CASIWEGGEANIQYF. For the CDR3, the DNA is TGTGCCAGCATCTGGGAAGGGGGCGAGGCGAACATTCAGTACTTC.